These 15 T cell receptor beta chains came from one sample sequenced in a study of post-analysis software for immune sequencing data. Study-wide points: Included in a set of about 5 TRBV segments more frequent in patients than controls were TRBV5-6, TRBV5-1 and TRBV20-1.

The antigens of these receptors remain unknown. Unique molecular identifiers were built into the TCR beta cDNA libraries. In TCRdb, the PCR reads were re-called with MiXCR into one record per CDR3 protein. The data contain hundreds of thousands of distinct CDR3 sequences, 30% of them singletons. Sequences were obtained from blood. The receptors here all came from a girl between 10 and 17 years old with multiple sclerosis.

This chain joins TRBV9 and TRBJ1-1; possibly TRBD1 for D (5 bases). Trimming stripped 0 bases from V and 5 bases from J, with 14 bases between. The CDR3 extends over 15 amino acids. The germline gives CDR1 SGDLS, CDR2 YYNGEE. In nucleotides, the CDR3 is TGTGCCAGCAGCGTAGACGCACAGGCCATGACTGAAGCTTTCTTT. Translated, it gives CASSVDAQAMTEAFF.

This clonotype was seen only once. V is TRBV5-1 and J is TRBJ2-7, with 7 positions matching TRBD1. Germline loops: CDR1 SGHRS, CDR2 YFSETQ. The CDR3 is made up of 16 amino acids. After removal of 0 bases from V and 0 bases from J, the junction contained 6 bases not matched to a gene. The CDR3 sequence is CASSLEIQGPSYEQYF. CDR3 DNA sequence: TGCGCCAGCAGCTTGGAGATACAGGGGCCCTCCTACGAGCAGTACTTC.

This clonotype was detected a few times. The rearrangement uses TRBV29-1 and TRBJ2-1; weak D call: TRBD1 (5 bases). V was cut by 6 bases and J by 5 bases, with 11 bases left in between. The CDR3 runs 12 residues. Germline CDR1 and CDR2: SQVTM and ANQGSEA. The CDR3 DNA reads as TGCAGCGTGAAACCAGGGAACAATGAGCAGTTCTTC. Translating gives CSVKPGNNEQFF.

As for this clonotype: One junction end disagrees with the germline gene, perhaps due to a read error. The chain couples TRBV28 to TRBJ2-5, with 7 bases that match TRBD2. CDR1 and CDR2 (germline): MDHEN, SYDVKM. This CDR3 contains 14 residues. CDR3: CVSSPRLASGTQYF. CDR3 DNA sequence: TGTGTCAGCAGTCCTAGACTAGCTTCAGGGACCCAGTACTTC.

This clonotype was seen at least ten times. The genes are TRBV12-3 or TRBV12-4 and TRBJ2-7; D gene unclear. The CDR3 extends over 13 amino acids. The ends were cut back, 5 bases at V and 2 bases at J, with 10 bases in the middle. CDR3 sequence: CASSPGLPYEQYF. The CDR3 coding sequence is TGTGCCAGCAGTCCGGGCCTCCCCTACGAGCAGTACTTC.

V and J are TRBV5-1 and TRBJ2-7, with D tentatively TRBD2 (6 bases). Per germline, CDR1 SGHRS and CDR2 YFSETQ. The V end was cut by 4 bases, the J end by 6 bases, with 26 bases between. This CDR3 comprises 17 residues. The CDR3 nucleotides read TGCGCCAGCAGCGGTGGGGCACTCGGGAGTATAAGTCCCGAGCAGTACTTC. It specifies CASSGGALGSISPEQYF.

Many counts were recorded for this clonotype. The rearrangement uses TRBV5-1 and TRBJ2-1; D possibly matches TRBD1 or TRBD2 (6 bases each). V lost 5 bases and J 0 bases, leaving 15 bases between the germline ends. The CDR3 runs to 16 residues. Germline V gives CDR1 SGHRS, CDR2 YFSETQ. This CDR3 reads CASRNLGGGSYNEQFF. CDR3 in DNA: TGCGCCAGCAGGAATCTAGGGGGAGGCTCCTACAATGAGCAGTTCTTC.

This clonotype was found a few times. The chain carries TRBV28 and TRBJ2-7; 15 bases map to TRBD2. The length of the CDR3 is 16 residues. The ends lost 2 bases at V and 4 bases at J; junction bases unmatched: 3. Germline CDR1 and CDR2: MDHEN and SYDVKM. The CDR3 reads CASSLGGTSGRYEQYF. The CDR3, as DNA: TGTGCCAGCAGTTTAGGGGGGACTAGCGGGAGGTACGAGCAGTACTTC. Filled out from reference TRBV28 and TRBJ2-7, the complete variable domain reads DVKVTQSSRYLVKRTGEKVFLECVQDMDHENMFWYRQDPGLGLRLIYFSYDVKMKEKGDIPEGYSVSREKKERFSLILESASTNQTSMYLCASSLGGTSGRYEQYFGPGTRLTVT.

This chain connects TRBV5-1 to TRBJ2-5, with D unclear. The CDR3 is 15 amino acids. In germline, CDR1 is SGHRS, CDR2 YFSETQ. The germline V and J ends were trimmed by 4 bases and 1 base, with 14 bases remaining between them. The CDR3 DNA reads TGCGCCAGCAGCCCCCTAGGACCCGGCCAAGAGACCCAGTACTTC. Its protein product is CASSPLGPGQETQYF.

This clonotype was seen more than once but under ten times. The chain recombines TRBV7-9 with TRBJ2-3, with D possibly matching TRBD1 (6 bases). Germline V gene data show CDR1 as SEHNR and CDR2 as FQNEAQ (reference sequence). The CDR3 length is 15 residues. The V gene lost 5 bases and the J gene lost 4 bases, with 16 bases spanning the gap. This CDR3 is CASSPDPGVPDTQYF. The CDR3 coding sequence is TGTGCCAGCAGCCCGGATCCAGGGGTCCCAGATACGCAGTATTTT.

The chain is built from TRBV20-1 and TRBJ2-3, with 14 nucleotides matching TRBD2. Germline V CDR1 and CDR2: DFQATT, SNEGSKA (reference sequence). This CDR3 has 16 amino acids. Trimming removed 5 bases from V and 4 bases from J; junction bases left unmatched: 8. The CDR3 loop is CSAPPGTSGRPDTQYF. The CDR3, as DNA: TGCAGTGCTCCCCCCGGGACTAGCGGGAGACCAGATACGCAGTATTTT.

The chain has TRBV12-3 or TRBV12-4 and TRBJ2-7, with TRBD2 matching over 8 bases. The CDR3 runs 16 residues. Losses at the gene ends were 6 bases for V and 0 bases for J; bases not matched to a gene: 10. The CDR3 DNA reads TGTGCCAGCAGCACTACACTAGCGGTGAGCTCCTACGAGCAGTACTTC. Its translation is CASSTTLAVSSYEQYF.

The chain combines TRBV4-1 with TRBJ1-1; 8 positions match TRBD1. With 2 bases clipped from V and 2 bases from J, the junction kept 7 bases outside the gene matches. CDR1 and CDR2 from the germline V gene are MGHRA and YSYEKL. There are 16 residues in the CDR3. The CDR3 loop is CASSQSRTGGNTEAFF. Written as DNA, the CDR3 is TGCGCCAGCAGCCAATCTCGCACAGGGGGAAACACTGAAGCTTTCTTT.

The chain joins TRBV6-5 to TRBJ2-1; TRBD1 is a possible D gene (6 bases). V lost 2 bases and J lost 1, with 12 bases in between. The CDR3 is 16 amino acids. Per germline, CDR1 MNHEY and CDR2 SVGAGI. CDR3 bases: TGTGCCAGCAGTTACCCAGGGGTGTTATCCTACAATGAGCAGTTCTTC. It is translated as CASSYPGVLSYNEQFF.

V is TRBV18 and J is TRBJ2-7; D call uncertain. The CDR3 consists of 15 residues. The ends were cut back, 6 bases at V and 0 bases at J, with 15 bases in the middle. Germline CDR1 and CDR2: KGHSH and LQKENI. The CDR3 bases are TGTGCCAGCTCCCATATAGGGTCCCTCTCCTACGAGCAGTACTTC. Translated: CASSHIGSLSYEQYF.